One sample yielded the 14 T cell receptor beta chains listed below, sequenced in a study of cytomegalovirus exposure and HLA in healthy donors. Researchers ran the PCR with 60 Vbeta and 13 Jbeta primers. The method was immunoSEQ multiplex PCR; TCRdb's version includes in-frame clones alone and lacks a portion of them. The sample shows approximately 190,000 clones, approximately 80% of them seen only once. Sequencing input: PBMCs. The receptors were sampled from a woman between 18 and 30 years old in good health and CMV-seronegative.

This sequence joins TRBV27 and TRBJ2-3; D might be TRBD1 (6 bases). The V gene lost 7 bases and the J gene lost 2 bases, with 19 bases spanning the gap. The CDR3 consists of 16 residues. Germline V lookup: CDR1 MNHEY, CDR2 SMNVEV (reference sequence). The CDR3 loop reads CASKSKPGTFTDTQYF. In DNA form, the CDR3 reads TGTGCCAGCAAATCCAAACCGGGGACATTCACAGATACGCAGTATTTT.

This chain links TRBV30 with TRBJ2-1, with TRBD2 identical over 8 bases. The CDR3 loop spans 12 amino acids. CDR1 GTSNPN and CDR2 SVGIG come from the germline V gene (reference sequence). Trimming took 2 bases from V and 10 from J; bases not matched to a gene: 4. CDR3 DNA: TGTGCCTGGAGTAGCGGGAGTGGGGAGCAGTTCTTC. Amino acids: CAWSSGSGEQFF.

This chain connects TRBV11-2 to TRBJ2-1, with 7 positions matching TRBD2. Germline assignment: CDR1 SGHAT and CDR2 FQNNGV. The CDR3 consists of 14 residues. Unmatched junction bases numbered 10, after V lost 5 bases and J lost 9 bases. Written as DNA, the CDR3 is TGTGCCAGCAGCCCGTTGGCGGGAGACGGTGAGCAGTTCTTC. It specifies CASSPLAGDGEQFF.

The chain combines TRBV29-1 with TRBJ2-3, with 10 bases fitting TRBD1. V was clipped by 7 bases and J by 4 bases; unmatched bases: 8. This CDR3 has 14 residues. Germline V lookup: CDR1 SQVTM, CDR2 ANQGSEA. The CDR3 bases are TGCAGCGCTGTGACAGGGGGCGCAGCAGATACGCAGTATTTT. This codes for CSAVTGGAADTQYF.

The chain carries TRBV5-1 and TRBJ2-1; 10 bases match TRBD1. Per germline, CDR1 SGHRS and CDR2 YFSETQ. This CDR3 has 15 residues. Losses at the gene ends were 2 bases for V and 6 bases for J; bases not matched to a gene: 5. The CDR3 loop reads CASSFRQGARNEQFF. The CDR3 DNA reads TGCGCCAGCAGCTTTAGACAGGGGGCGCGCAATGAGCAGTTCTTC. Combining the CDR3 with reference TRBV5-1 and TRBJ2-1 gives the whole variable domain KAGVTQTPRYLIKTRGQQVTLSCSPISGHRSVSWYQQTPGQGLQFLFEYFSETQRNKGNFPGRFSGRQFSNSRSEMNVSTLELGDSALYLCASSFRQGARNEQFFGPGTRLTVL.

The chain uses TRBV13 and TRBJ1-2, with 8 bases matching TRBD1. This CDR3 contains 17 residues. The junction had 10 bases not matched to a gene; V was cut back by 4 bases and J by 0 bases. Germline assignment: CDR1 PRHDT and CDR2 FYEKMQ (reference sequence). The CDR3 sequence is CASSSSGGAKANYGYTF. For the CDR3, the DNA is TGTGCCAGCAGCTCCTCAGGGGGCGCGAAAGCTAACTATGGCTACACCTTC.

V usage is TRBV5-3 and J usage is TRBJ2-3; D might be TRBD2 (5 bases). TRBV5-3 is an ORF, and what it does is uncertain. Deletions cut 4 bases from V and 3 bases from J, with 24 bases between. This CDR3 is 18 amino acids long. CDR3 loop: CARSPPLGRYGDTDTQYF. In nucleotides, the CDR3 is TGTGCCAGAAGCCCCCCTCTAGGGCGCTACGGGGATACAGATACGCAGTATTTT.

In its sample, this clone was seen a few times. The rearrangement links TRBV27 to TRBJ2-7, with 7 bases identical to TRBD2. The germline V gene encodes CDR1 MNHEY and CDR2 SMNVEV (reference sequence). The CDR3 has 12 amino acids. Germline trimming cut 6 bases from V and 7 bases from J; bases unmatched to any gene: 6. The CDR3 sequence: CASSLLGGEQYF. CDR3 sequence (DNA): TGTGCCAGCAGCTTACTCGGGGGGGAGCAGTACTTC.

This clone was counted a single time. The chain employs TRBV9 and TRBJ2-1, with D uncertain. This CDR3 region has 13 residues. Looked up from germline, CDR1 is SGDLS and CDR2 is YYNGEE. The V end was cut by 4 bases, the J end by 10 bases, with 15 bases between. CDR3 amino acids: CASSTLGVEEQFF. CDR3 nucleotides: TGTGCCAGCAGCACCCTAGGAGTGGAAGAGCAGTTCTTC.

The chain carries TRBV13 and TRBJ2-1; the D is unclear. The V end was cut by 4 bases, the J end by 7 bases, with 11 bases between. This CDR3 is built from 13 residues. In germline, CDR1 is PRHDT, CDR2 FYEKMQ (reference sequence). The CDR3 protein is CASSSRLRNEQFF. The CDR3 nucleotides read TGTGCCAGCAGCTCCCGACTTAGGAATGAGCAGTTCTTC.

This chain uses TRBV5-4 with TRBJ2-3; weak D call: TRBD2 (6 bases). Trimming pared 4 bases from V and 1 base from J, leaving 10 bases between. This CDR3 region has 14 residues. From germline, CDR1 is SGHNT and CDR2 YYREEE (reference sequence). CDR3 sequence reads: CASSVSSGTDTQYF. The CDR3 nucleotides are TGTGCCAGCAGCGTTTCTAGCGGCACAGATACGCAGTATTTT.

The V call is TRBV10-1, the J call TRBJ2-1, with D perhaps TRBD2 (6 bases). This CDR3 is 20 amino acids long. CDR1 is WNHNN and CDR2 is SYGVQD in the germline V gene (reference sequence). The ends were cut back, 5 bases at V and 0 bases at J, with 26 bases in the middle. The CDR3 reads CASSQPKVTGPGGSYNEQFF. The CDR3 region has the DNA TGCGCCAGCAGTCAGCCGAAAGTTACAGGCCCCGGGGGCTCCTACAATGAGCAGTTCTTC.

A few counts support this clone. The chain carries TRBV10-1 and TRBJ2-4, with a tentative D call TRBD2 (6 bases). V lost 1 base and J lost 0, with 10 bases in between. The germline CDR1 and CDR2 sequences are WNHNN and SYGVQD (reference sequence). This CDR3 has 16 amino acids. The CDR3 loop reads CASSECLALAKNIQYF. Here the CDR3 DNA reads TGCGCCAGCAGTGAGTGTCTAGCGCTAGCCAAAAACATTCAGTACTTC.

V gene TRBV18 combines with J gene TRBJ1-1; D remains ambiguous. Trimming removed 8 bases at V and 1 base at J, with 11 bases between. The CDR3 contains 13 residues. CDR1 and CDR2 (germline): KGHSH, LQKENI. The CDR3 sequence: CASTIDKNTEAFF. DNA for the CDR3: TGTGCCAGCACGATAGACAAGAACACTGAAGCTTTCTTT.